This T cell receptor beta chain was captured in a study of CD8+ T cells in alopecia areata. Findings and caveats of the study: There were also resident alphabeta T cells of normal skin sequenced in scalp samples. Patients shared TCRs less clearly than mice did, possibly for HLA-related reasons. Lesional scalp, notably in alopecia totalis/universalis, had clonality above that of normal scalp.

It was from PBMCs that CD4+ and CD8+ T cells were sorted. Of note for this clone: Its antigen is not known.

Sequencing relied on a cDNA template that was reverse transcribed from extracted RNA. The data were produced by immunoSEQ multiplex PCR, yet TCRdb's version contains in-frame clones alone and is incomplete. This table holds around 150,000 clones, 62% found once. This CDR3 is 14 amino acids long. The germline V and J ends were trimmed by 6 bases and 4 bases, with 16 bases remaining between them. From germline, CDR1 is MNHEY and CDR2 SMNVEV (reference sequence). Material for sequencing was CD8+ T cells sorted from blood. This receptor was taken from a human donor in good health. V usage is TRBV27 and J usage is TRBJ2-7, with D tentatively TRBD2 (5 bases). The CDR3 sequence is CASRPSGATYEQYF. CDR3 DNA sequence: TGTGCCAGCAGACCCAGCGGTGCGACATACGAGCAGTACTTC.